This record concerns one TCR beta chain sequence. The data are from a study of blood T cells in healthy people across ages. The V gene's germline CDR1 is SGDLS and CDR2 YYNGEE. The CDR3 loop spans 15 amino acids. V lost 2 bases and J lost 4, with 15 bases in between. Alongside a J-beta primer mix, a sample-barcoded 5' primer served in a second PCR lasting about 6 to 11 cycles. With 12 random nucleotides, a template-switch adaptor tagged each individual cDNA molecule. Sequencing recovered at least 3 million CDR3-containing paired-end reads from each sample. From the 5' RACE reads, TCRdb called clonotypes with MiXCR, one entry per CDR3 protein. The table shows under 950,000 distinct CDR3 sequences, with 22% occurring only once.

This chain connects TRBV9 to TRBJ2-5; D might be TRBD1 or TRBD2, each matching 6 bases. Material: blood. The receptor was derived from a man between 65 and 79 years old in good health. The CDR3 DNA reads as TGTGCCAGCAGCGTGGGGGGCGTGTTAGTAGAGACCCAGTACTTC. It codes for CASSVGGVLVETQYF.